The 14 T cell receptor beta chains given below trace back to one sample, sequenced in a study of CD8+ T cells in alopecia areata. After isolation, RNA underwent reverse transcription to generate cDNA as the sequencing template. This table comes from immunoSEQ multiplex PCR, and its TCRdb copy is limited to in-frame clones, with some not included. The table includes roughly 280,000 clones, 60% detected once. Treatment meaning: oral pan-JAK inhibitor, 5-10 mg twice daily. Sequencing used CD4+ T cells sorted from blood, obtained at roughly week 52, from a patient treated with tofacitinib. The receptor set was obtained from a human donor with alopecia areata.

The rearrangement links TRBV2 to TRBJ1-5, with a tentative D call TRBD1 (5 bases). Germline V gene data show CDR1 as SNHLY and CDR2 as FYNNEI. Deletions cut 6 bases from V and 9 bases from J, with 18 bases between. The CDR3 runs to 14 residues. The CDR3 loop is CASRRGVGSWPQHF. In nucleotides, the CDR3 is TGTGCCAGCAGGCGGGGGGTTGGGAGTTGGCCCCAGCATTTT.

This clone was seen more than once but under ten times. V gene TRBV30 combines with J gene TRBJ1-1; D not resolved. Per germline, CDR1 GTSNPN and CDR2 SVGIG (reference sequence). The germline V and J ends were trimmed by 6 bases and 1 base, with 6 bases remaining between them. The CDR3 has 11 amino acids. In DNA form, the CDR3 reads TGTGCCTGTCGCTGGAACACTGAAGCTTTCTTT. This encodes CACRWNTEAFF.

The chain carries TRBV5-1 and TRBJ2-7, with 11 bases fitting TRBD1. Germline-derived CDR1 and CDR2 are SGHRS and YFSETQ. This CDR3 has 14 amino acids. Trimming removed 4 bases from V and 4 bases from J; junction bases left unmatched: 4. The CDR3 region is CASSNGQGAYEQYF. In DNA, the CDR3 is TGCGCCAGCAGCAACGGACAGGGGGCTTACGAGCAGTACTTC.

The CDR3 bases are TGTGCCAGCAGCTTACAGCAACACTATGGCTACACCTTC. Its protein is CASSLQQHYGYTF. The chain uses TRBV11-2 and TRBJ1-2; D call uncertain. Trimming took off 2 bases at V and 3 bases at J, with 7 bases between the two ends. This CDR3 is built from 13 residues. Germline V gene lookup returns CDR1 SGHAT and CDR2 FQNNGV.

V and J are TRBV15 and TRBJ1-2, with TRBD1 matching over 10 bases. This CDR3 spans 15 amino acids. Germline V gene data show CDR1 as LNHNV and CDR2 as YYDKDF (reference sequence). Unmatched junction bases numbered 9, after V lost 5 bases and J lost 6 bases. CDR3 protein: CATSDRQGARNGYTF. The CDR3 DNA follows: TGTGCCACCAGCGACCGACAGGGGGCTCGTAATGGCTACACCTTC.

The chain joins TRBV27 to TRBJ2-7; 7 bases line up with TRBD1. The CDR3 runs to 14 residues. From germline, CDR1 is MNHEY and CDR2 SMNVEV (reference sequence). Losses at the gene ends were 4 bases for V and 2 bases for J; bases not matched to a gene: 5. CDR3 region: CASSSQTGTYEQYF. The CDR3 DNA sequence: TGTGCCAGCAGTTCCCAGACAGGGACCTACGAGCAGTACTTC.

This clone was detected a few times. The V and J genes are TRBV18 and TRBJ1-1; D ambiguous. V lost 6 bases to trimming and J lost 3 bases, with 17 bases between them. Per germline, CDR1 KGHSH and CDR2 LQKENI. The CDR3 consists of 15 residues. CDR3 sequence reads: CASSAGFRVDTEAFF. In nucleotides, the CDR3 is TGTGCCAGCTCGGCTGGGTTCCGCGTTGACACTGAAGCTTTCTTT.

The genes are TRBV5-1 and TRBJ1-1; D uncertain. Germline assignment: CDR1 SGHRS and CDR2 YFSETQ. Trimming took 1 base from V and 1 from J, leaving 11 bases between them. CDR3 size: 15 residues. The chain's CDR3 is CASSLLGPRNTEAFF. CDR3 nucleotides: TGCGCCAGCAGCTTGTTAGGCCCGAGGAACACTGAAGCTTTCTTT.

This clone was seen more than once but under ten times. The chain employs TRBV7-6 and TRBJ1-1; D is unresolved. With 4 bases removed from V and 3 bases from J, the gap between germline ends came to 6 bases. Germline CDR1 SGHVS, CDR2 FNYEAQ. The CDR3 consists of 12 residues. The CDR3: CASSSPDTEAFF. CDR3 coding DNA: TGTGCCAGCAGCTCCCCCGACACTGAAGCTTTCTTT.

The genes are TRBV29-1 and TRBJ1-1, with D maybe TRBD1 (6 bases). In germline, CDR1 is SQVTM, CDR2 ANQGSEA. Between the trimmed V and J ends, which lost 7 bases and 1 base, there was a span of 10 bases. This CDR3 is built from 12 residues. The CDR3 nucleotides read TGCAGCGCCAGGGGAGAGAACACTGAAGCTTTCTTT. Translation gives CSARGENTEAFF. Together with reference TRBV29-1 and TRBJ1-1, the CDR3 gives the full variable domain: SAVISQKPSRDICQRGTSLTIQCQVDSQVTMMFWYRQQPGQSLTLIATANQGSEATYESGFVIDKFPISRPNLTFSTLTVSNMSPEDSSIYLCSARGENTEAFFGQGTRLTVV.

This clone came up once. The V gene is TRBV30, the J gene TRBJ1-2; D gene uncertain. Germline V lookup: CDR1 GTSNPN, CDR2 SVGIG (reference sequence). This CDR3 is built from 13 residues. The V and J ends lost 2 bases and 4 bases respectively, with 11 bases between them. CDR3 residues: CAWSPAKTYGYTF. CDR3 nucleotides: TGTGCCTGGAGTCCCGCCAAGACCTATGGCTACACCTTC.

This clone has a count of ten or more. The CDR3 DNA reads as TGTGCCAGCAGCTACGGACAGCAGCCCCAGCATTTT. Residues: CASSYGQQPQHF. The chain combines TRBV7-2 with TRBJ1-5; D perhaps matches TRBD1 (6 bases). Germline V gives CDR1 SGHTA, CDR2 FQGNSA. Trimming left V 4 bases short and J 7 bases short, with 8 bases between. The CDR3 runs 12 residues.

This chain joins TRBV6-5 and TRBJ2-7; 10 bases align to TRBD1. In germline, CDR1 is MNHEY, CDR2 SVGAGI. The CDR3 consists of 13 residues. Trimming cost V 5 bases and J 8 bases; bases outside gene matches: 6. Written as DNA, the CDR3 is TGTGCCAGCAGTAACCGGGGACAGGGGAAGCAGTACTTC. As protein: CASSNRGQGKQYF.

The chain combines TRBV2 with TRBJ2-7; no reliable D call. Germline V gene lookup returns CDR1 SNHLY and CDR2 FYNNEI. The CDR3 contains 12 residues. V was trimmed by 3 bases and J by 2 bases, leaving 5 bases between them. The CDR3 loop is CASSDRAYEQYF. The CDR3 region has the DNA TGTGCCAGCAGTGATAGGGCCTACGAGCAGTACTTC. Full variable domain (outside the CDR3, taken from reference TRBV2 and TRBJ2-7): EPEVTQTPSHQVTQMGQEVILRCVPISNHLYFYWYRQILGQKVEFLVSFYNNEISEKSEIFDDQFSVERPDGSNFTLKIRSTKLEDSAMYFCASSDRAYEQYFGPGTRLTVT.